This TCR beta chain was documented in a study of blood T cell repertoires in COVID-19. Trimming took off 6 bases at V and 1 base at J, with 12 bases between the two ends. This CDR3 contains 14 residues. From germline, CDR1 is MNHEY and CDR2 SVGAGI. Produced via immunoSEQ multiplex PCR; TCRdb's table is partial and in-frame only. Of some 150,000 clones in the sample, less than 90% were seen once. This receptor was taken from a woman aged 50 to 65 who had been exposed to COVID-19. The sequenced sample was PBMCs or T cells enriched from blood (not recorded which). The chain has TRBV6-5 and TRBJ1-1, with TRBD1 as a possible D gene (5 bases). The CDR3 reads CASRSLTGNTEAFF. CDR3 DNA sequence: TGTGCCAGCAGATCCCTTACAGGGAACACTGAAGCTTTCTTT.